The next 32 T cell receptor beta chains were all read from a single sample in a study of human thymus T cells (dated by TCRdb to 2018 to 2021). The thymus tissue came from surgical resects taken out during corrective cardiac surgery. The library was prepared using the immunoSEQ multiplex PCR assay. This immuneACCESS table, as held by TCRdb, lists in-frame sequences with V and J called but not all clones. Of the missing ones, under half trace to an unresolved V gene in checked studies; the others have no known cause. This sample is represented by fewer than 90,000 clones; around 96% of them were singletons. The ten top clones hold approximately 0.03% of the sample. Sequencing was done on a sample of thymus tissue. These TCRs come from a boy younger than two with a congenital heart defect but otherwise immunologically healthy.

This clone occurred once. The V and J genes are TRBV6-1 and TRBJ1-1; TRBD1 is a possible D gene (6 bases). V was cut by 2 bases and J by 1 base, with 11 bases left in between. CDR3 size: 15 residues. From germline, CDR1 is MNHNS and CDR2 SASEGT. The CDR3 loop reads CASSELGQRNTEAFF. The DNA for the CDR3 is TGTGCCAGCAGTGAACTTGGACAGAGGAACACTGAAGCTTTCTTT.

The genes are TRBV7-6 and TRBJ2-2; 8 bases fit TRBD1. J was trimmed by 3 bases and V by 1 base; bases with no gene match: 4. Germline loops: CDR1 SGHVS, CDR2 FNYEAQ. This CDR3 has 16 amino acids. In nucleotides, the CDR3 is TGTGCCAGCAGCTTAGAGGACAGGGTTGACACCGGGGAGCTGTTTTTT. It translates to CASSLEDRVDTGELFF. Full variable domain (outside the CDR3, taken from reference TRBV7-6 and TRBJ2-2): GAGVSQSPRYKVTKRGQDVALRCDPISGHVSLYWYRQALGQGPEFLTYFNYEAQQDKSGLPNDRFSAERPEGSISTLTIQRTEQRDSAMYRCASSLEDRVDTGELFFGEGSRLTVL.

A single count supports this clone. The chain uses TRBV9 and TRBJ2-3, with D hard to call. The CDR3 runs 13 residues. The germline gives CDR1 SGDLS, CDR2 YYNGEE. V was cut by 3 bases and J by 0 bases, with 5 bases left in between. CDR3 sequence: CASSEQSTDTQYF. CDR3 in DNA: TGTGCCAGCAGCGAACAGAGCACAGATACGCAGTATTTT.

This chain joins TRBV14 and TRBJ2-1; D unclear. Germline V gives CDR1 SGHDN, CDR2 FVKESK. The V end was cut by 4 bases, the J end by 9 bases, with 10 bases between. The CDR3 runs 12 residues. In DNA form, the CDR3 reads TGTGCCAGCAGCCCCCTTCCGGGTGAGCAGTTCTTC. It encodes CASSPLPGEQFF.

The CDR3 sequence is CASSLWTPGARGNEKLFF. CDR3 nucleotide sequence: TGTGCCAGCAGCTTGTGGACACCAGGGGCGCGTGGTAATGAAAAACTGTTTTTT. The genes are TRBV7-9 and TRBJ1-4, with D perhaps matching TRBD1 (6 bases). The length of the CDR3 is 18 residues. V was pared by 3 bases and J by 4 bases, with 21 bases between. Per germline, CDR1 SEHNR and CDR2 FQNEAQ (reference sequence).

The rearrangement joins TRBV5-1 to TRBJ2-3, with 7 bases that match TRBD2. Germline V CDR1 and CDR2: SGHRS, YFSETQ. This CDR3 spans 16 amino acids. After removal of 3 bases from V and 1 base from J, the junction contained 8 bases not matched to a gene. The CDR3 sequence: CASSCLTSEGTDTQYF. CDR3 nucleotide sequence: TGCGCCAGCAGCTGTCTTACTAGCGAGGGCACAGATACGCAGTATTTT.

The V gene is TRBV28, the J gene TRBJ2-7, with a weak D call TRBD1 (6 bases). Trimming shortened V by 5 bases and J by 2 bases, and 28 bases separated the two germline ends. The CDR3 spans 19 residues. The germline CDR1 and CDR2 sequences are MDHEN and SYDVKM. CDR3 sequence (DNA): TGTGCCAGCAGTAGACCCCGGGAACAGGGAGCTAGTTTCACCTACGAGCAGTACTTC. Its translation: CASSRPREQGASFTYEQYF.

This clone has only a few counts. CDR3 sequence reads: CASRAEGGPVEKLFF. CDR3 DNA: TGTGCCAGCAGGGCCGAGGGGGGGCCCGTCGAAAAACTGTTTTTT. The chain couples TRBV27 to TRBJ1-4; possibly TRBD1 for D (6 bases). The CDR3 extends over 15 amino acids. V was clipped by 6 bases and J by 8 bases, with 19 bases between them. CDR1 and CDR2 (germline): MNHEY, SMNVEV (reference sequence).

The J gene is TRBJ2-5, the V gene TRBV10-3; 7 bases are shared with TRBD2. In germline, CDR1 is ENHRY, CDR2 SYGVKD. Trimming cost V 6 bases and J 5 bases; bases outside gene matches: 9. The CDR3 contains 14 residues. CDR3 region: CAISPLAPPETQYF. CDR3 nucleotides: TGTGCCATCAGCCCACTAGCGCCCCCGGAGACCCAGTACTTC.

The CDR3 here is CASSHSTGKNTNTEAFF. CDR3 sequence (DNA): TGTGCCAGCAGCCATTCCACAGGGAAGAACACGAACACTGAAGCTTTCTTT. This chain links TRBV5-6 with TRBJ1-1, with a tentative D call TRBD1 (6 bases). V lost 4 bases and J lost 1, with 20 bases in between. Germline CDR1 and CDR2: SGHDT and YYEEEE. The CDR3 contains 17 residues. Full variable domain (outside the CDR3, taken from reference TRBV5-6 and TRBJ1-1): DAGVTQSPTHLIKTRGQQVTLRCSPKSGHDTVSWYQQALGQGPQFIFQYYEEEERQRGNFPDRFSGHQFPNYSSELNVNALLLGDSALYLCASSHSTGKNTNTEAFFGQGTRLTVV.

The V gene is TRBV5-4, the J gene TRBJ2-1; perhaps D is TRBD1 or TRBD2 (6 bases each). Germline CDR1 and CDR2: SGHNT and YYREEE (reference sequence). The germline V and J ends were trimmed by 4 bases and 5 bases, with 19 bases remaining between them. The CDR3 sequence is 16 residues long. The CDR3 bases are TGTGCCAGCAGCAGGGGAGATGGGGGGCTAAACAATGAGCAGTTCTTC. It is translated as CASSRGDGGLNNEQFF.

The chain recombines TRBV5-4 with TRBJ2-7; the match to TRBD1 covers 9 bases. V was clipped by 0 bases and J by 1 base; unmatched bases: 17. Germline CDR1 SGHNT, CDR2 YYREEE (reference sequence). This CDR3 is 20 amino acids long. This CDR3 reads CASSLVGPGQGQPKSYEQYF. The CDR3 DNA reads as TGTGCCAGCAGCTTGGTGGGTCCGGGACAGGGCCAACCGAAGTCCTACGAGCAGTACTTC.

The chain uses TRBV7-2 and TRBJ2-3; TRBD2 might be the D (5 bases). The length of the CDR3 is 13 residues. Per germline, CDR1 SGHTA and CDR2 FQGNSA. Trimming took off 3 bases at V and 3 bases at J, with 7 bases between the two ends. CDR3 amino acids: CASSFGMTDTQYF. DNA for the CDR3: TGTGCCAGCAGCTTCGGGATGACAGATACGCAGTATTTT.

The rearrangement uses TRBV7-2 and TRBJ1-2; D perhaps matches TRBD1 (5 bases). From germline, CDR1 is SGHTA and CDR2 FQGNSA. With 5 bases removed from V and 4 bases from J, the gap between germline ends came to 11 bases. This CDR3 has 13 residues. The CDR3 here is CASSKTELYGYTF. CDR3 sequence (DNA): TGTGCCAGCAGCAAGACAGAACTCTATGGCTACACCTTC. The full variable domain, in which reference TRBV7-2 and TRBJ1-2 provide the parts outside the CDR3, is GAGVSQSPSNKVTEKGKDVELRCDPISGHTALYWYRQSLGQGLEFLIYFQGNSAPDKSGLPSDRFSAERTGGSVSTLTIQRTQQEDSAVYLCASSKTELYGYTFGSGTRLTVV.

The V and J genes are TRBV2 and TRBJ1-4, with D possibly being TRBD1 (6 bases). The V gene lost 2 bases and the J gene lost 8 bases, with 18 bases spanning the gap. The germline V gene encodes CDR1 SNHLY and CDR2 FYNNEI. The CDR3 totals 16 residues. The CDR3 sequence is CASSESPSGVEEKLFF. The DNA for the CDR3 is TGTGCCAGCAGTGAAAGTCCGTCAGGGGTCGAGGAAAAACTGTTTTTT.

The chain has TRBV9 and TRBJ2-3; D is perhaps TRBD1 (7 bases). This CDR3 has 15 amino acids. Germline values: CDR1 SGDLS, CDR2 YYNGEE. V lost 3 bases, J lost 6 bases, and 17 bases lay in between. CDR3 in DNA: TGTGCCAGCAGCGCAGGGGGGTACCCCTCTGATACGCAGTATTTT. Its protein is CASSAGGYPSDTQYF.

Here the CDR3 reads CASSLWSSGNYPYGYTF. The CDR3 DNA is TGCGCCAGCAGCTTGTGGTCGAGTGGAAACTACCCCTATGGCTACACCTTC. The chain recombines TRBV5-1 with TRBJ1-2; no reliable D call. Germline CDR1 and CDR2: SGHRS and YFSETQ. This CDR3 is 17 amino acids long. V gave up 1 base and J gave up 4 bases, with 20 bases separating them.

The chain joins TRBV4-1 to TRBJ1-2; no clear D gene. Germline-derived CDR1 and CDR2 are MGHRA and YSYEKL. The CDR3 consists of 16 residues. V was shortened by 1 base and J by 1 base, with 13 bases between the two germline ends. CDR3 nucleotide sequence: TGCGCCAGCAGCCAAGGGCAAGCAGAGATTAACTATGGCTACACCTTC. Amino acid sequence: CASSQGQAEINYGYTF.

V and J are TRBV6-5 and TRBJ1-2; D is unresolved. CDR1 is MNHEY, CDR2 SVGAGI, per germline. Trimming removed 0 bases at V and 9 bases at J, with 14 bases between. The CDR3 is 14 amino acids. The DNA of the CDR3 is TGTGCCAGCAGTTACTCTGACAAGAGATATCGCTACACCTTC. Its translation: CASSYSDKRYRYTF.

The CDR3 reads CASSLYYGGGALAVEYF. DNA for the CDR3: TGTGCCAGCAGTTTATACTACGGGGGAGGGGCCTTAGCGGTGGAGTACTTC. The chain uses TRBV27 and TRBJ2-7, with TRBD2 matching 7 bases. The CDR3 sequence is 17 residues long. Per germline, CDR1 MNHEY and CDR2 SMNVEV (reference sequence). The V gene end was trimmed by 1 base and the J gene end by 11 bases; junction bases not matched to a gene: 20.

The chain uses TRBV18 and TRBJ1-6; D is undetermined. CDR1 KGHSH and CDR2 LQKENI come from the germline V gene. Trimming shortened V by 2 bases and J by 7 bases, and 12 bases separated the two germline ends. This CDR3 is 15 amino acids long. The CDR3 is CASSPSDGRNSPLHF. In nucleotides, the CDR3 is TGTGCCAGCTCACCATCCGACGGGCGAAATTCACCCCTCCACTTT.

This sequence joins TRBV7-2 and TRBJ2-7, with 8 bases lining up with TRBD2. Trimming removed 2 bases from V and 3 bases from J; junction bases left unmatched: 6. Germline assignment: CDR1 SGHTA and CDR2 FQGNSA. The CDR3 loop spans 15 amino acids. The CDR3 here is CASSLSGGRFYEQYF. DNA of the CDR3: TGTGCCAGCAGCTTATCGGGCGGGAGGTTCTACGAGCAGTACTTC. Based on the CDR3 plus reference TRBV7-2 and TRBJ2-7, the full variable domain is GAGVSQSPSNKVTEKGKDVELRCDPISGHTALYWYRQSLGQGLEFLIYFQGNSAPDKSGLPSDRFSAERTGGSVSTLTIQRTQQEDSAVYLCASSLSGGRFYEQYFGPGTRLTVT.

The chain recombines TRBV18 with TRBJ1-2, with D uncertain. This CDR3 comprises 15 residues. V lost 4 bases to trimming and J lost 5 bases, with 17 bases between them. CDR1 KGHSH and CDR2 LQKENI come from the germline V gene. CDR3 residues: CASSRKPGPQYGYTF. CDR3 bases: TGTGCCAGCTCACGAAAGCCGGGCCCACAATATGGCTACACCTTC.

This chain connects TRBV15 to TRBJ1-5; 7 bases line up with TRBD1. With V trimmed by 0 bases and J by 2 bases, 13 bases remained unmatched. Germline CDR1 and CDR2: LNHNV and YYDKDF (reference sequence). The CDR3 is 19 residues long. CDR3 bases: TGTGCCACCAGCAGAGATCTTAGCACAGGGGATTTTGGCAATCAGCCCCAGCATTTT. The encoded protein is CATSRDLSTGDFGNQPQHF.

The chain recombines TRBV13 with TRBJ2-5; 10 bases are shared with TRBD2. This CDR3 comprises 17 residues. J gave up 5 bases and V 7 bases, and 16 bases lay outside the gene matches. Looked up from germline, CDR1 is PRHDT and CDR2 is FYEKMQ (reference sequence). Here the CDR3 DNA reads TGTGCCAGCACCTCATACACACTAGCGGGGAAAGGGGAGACCCAGTACTTC. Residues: CASTSYTLAGKGETQYF.

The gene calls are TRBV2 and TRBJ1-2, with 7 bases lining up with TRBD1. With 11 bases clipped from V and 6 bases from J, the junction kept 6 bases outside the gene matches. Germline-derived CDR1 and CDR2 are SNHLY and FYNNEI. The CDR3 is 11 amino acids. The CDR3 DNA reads TGTGCCGGAGAACAGGGGAATGGCTACACCTTC. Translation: CAGEQGNGYTF.

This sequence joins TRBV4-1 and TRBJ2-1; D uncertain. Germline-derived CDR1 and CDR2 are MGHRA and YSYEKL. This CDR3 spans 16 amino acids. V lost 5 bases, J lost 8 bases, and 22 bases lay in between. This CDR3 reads CASSFKQSGLSDEQFF. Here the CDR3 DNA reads TGCGCCAGCAGCTTCAAACAAAGTGGGTTGTCCGATGAGCAGTTCTTC.

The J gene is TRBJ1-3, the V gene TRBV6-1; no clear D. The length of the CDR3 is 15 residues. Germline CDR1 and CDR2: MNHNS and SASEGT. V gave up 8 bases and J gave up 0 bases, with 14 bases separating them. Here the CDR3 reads CASWTGTVSGNTIYF. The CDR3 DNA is TGTGCCAGCTGGACGGGTACAGTCTCTGGAAACACCATATATTTT.

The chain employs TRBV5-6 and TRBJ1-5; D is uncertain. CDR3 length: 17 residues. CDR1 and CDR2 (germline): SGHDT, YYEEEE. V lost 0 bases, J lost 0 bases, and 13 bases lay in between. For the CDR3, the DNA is TGTGCCAGCAGCTTGGGGTCGAGGCGGGATAGCAATCAGCCCCAGCATTTT. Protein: CASSLGSRRDSNQPQHF.

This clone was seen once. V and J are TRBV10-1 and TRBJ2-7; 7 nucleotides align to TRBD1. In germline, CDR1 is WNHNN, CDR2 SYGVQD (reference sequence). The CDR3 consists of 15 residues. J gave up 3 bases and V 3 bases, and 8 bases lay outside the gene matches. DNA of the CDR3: TGCGCCAGCAGTGATCGGACAGGCCCCTTCTACGAGCAGTACTTC. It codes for CASSDRTGPFYEQYF.

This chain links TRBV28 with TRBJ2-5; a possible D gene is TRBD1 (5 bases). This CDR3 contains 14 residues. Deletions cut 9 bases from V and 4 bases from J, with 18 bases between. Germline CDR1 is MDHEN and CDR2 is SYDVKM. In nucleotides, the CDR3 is TGTGCCAGTGGAACAGGTCCAAAACCAGAGACCCAGTACTTC. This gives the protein CASGTGPKPETQYF.

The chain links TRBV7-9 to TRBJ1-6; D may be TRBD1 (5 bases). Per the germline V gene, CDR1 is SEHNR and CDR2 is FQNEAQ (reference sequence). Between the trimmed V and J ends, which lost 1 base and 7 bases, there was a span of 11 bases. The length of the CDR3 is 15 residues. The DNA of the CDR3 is TGTGCCAGCAGCTTAGAGAGGGGAGCGAATTCACCCCTCCACTTT. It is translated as CASSLERGANSPLHF.